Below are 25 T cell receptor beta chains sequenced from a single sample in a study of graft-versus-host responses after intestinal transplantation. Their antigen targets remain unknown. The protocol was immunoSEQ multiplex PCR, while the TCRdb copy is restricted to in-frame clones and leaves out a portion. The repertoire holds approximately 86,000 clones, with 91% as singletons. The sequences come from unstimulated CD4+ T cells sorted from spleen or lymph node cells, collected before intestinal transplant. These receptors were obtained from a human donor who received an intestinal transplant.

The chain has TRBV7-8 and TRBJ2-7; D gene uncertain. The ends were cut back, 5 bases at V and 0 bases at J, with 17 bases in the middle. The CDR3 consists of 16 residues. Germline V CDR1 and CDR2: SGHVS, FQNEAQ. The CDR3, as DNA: TGTGCCAGCAGCCCCCCCCTAGGTTTCAGCTCCTACGAGCAGTACTTC. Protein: CASSPPLGFSSYEQYF.

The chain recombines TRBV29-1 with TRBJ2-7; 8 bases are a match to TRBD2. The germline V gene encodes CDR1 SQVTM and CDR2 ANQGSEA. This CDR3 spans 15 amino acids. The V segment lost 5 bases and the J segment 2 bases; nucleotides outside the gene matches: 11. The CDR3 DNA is TGCAGCGTTCACGGGGGGGCGAAGGCCCCCTACGAGCAGTACTTC. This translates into CSVHGGAKAPYEQYF.

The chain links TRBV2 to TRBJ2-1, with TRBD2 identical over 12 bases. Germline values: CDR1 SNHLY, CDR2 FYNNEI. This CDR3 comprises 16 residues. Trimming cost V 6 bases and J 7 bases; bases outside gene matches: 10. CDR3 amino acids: CASSDLLAGGSNEQFF. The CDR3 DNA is TGTGCCAGCAGCGATTTACTAGCGGGGGGAAGTAATGAGCAGTTCTTC.

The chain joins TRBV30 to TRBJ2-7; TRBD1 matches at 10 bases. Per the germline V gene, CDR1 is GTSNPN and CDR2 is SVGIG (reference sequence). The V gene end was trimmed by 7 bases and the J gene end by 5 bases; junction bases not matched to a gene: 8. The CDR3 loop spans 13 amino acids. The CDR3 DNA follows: TGTGCCTTCAACCGGGACAGGGGCGACGAGCAGTACTTC. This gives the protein CAFNRDRGDEQYF.

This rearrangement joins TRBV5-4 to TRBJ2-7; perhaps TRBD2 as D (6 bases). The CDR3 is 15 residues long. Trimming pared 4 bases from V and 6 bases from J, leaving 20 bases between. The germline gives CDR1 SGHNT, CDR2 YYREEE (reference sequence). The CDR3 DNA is TGTGCCAGCAGCGGAGGGCCTTCCATCATCGGCGAGCAGTACTTC. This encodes CASSGGPSIIGEQYF.

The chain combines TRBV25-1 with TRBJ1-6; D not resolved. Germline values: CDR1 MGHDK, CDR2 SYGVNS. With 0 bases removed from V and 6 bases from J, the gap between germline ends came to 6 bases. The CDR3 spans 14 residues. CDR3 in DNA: TGTGCCAGCAGTGAATATGGGAGTAATTCACCCCTCCACTTT. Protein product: CASSEYGSNSPLHF.

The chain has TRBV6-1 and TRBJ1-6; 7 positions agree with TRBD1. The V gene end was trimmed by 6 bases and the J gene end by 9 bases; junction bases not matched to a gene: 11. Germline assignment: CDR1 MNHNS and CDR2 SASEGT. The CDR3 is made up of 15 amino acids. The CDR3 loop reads CASRTTGSISSPLHF. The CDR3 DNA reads TGTGCCAGCAGAACGACAGGGAGTATAAGTTCACCCCTCCACTTT.

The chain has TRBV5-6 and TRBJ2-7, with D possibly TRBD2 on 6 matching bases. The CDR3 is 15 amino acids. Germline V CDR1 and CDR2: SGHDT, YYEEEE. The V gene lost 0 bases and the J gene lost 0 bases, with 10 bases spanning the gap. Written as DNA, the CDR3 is TGTGCCAGCAGCTTGGTTGGGACTGCCTCCTACGAGCAGTACTTC. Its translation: CASSLVGTASYEQYF.

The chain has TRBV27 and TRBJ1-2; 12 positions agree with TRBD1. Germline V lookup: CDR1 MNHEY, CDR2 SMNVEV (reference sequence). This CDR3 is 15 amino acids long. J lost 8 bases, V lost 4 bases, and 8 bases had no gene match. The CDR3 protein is CASSSSGTGGRGYTF. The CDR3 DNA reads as TGTGCCAGCAGTTCTTCCGGGACAGGGGGCCGCGGCTACACCTTC.

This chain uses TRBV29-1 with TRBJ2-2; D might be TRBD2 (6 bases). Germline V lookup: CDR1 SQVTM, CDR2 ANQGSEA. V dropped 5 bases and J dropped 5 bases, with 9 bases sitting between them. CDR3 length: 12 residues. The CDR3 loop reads CSVRGSTGELFF. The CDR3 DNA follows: TGCAGCGTTCGGGGGAGTACCGGGGAGCTGTTTTTT.

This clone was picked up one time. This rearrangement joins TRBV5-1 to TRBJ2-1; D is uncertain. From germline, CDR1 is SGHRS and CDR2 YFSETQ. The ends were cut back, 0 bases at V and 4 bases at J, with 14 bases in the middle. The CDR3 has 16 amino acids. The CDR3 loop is CASSLAVTSAYNEQFF. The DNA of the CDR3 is TGCGCCAGCAGCTTGGCGGTGACATCGGCGTACAATGAGCAGTTCTTC.

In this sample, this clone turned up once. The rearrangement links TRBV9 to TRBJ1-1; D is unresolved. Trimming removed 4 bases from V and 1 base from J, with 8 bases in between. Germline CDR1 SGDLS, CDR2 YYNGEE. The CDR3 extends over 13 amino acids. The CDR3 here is CASSSRQNTEAFF. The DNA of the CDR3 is TGTGCCAGCAGCTCCCGACAGAACACTGAAGCTTTCTTT.

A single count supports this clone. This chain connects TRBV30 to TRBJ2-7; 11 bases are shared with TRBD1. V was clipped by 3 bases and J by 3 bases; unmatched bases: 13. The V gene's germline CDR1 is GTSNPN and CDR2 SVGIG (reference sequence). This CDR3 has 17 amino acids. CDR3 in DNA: TGTGCCTGGAGGGATTTCCAACGGGGGACAGGGGGCTACGAGCAGTACTTC. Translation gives CAWRDFQRGTGGYEQYF.

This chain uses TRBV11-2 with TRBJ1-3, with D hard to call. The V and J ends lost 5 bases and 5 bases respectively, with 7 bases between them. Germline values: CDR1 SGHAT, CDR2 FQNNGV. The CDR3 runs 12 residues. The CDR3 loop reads CASSRDRNTIYF. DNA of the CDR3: TGTGCCAGCAGCCGGGATCGAAACACCATATATTTT.

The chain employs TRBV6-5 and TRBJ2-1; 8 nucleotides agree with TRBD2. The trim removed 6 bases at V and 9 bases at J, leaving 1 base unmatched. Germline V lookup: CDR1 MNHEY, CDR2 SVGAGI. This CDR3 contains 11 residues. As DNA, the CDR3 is TGTGCCAGCAGGAGCGGGGGTGAGCAGTTCTTC. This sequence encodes CASRSGGEQFF.

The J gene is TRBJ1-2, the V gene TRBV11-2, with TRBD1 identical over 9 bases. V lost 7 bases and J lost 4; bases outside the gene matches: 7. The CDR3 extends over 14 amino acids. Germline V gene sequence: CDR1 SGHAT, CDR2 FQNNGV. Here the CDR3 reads CASTPTGGIYGYTF. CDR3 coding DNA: TGTGCCAGCACCCCCACAGGGGGCATCTATGGCTACACCTTC.

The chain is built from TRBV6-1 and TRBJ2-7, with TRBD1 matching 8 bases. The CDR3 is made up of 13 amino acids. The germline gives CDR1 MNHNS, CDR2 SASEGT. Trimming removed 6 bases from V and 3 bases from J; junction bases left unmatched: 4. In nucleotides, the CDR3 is TGTGCCAGCAGGCTGGACAGGGTCTACGAGCAGTACTTC. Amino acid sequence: CASRLDRVYEQYF.

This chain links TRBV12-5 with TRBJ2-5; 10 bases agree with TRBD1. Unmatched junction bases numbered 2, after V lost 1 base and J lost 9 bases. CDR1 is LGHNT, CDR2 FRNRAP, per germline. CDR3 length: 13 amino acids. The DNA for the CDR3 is TGTGCTAGTGGTTTGGGAGGACAGGGGGCCCAGTACTTC. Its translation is CASGLGGQGAQYF.

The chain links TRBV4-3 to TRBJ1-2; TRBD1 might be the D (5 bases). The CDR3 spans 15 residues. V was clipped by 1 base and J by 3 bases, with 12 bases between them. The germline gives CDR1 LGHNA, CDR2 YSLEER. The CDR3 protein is CASSQAGPVDYGYTF. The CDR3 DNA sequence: TGCGCCAGCAGCCAAGCAGGGCCAGTAGACTATGGCTACACCTTC.

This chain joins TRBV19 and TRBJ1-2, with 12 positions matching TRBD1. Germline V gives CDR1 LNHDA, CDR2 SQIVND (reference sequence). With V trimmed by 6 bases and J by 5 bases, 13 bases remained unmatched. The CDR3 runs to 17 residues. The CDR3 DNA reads TGTGCCAGTAGCCCCTCCGGGACAGGGGGCGCGAGGTATGGCTACACCTTC. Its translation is CASSPSGTGGARYGYTF.

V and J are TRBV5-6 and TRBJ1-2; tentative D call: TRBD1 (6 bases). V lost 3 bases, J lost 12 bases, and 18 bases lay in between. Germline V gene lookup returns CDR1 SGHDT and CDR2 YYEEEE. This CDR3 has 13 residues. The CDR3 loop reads CASSSELTGRDTF. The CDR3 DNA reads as TGTGCCAGCAGCTCGGAACTGACAGGCCGAGACACCTTC.

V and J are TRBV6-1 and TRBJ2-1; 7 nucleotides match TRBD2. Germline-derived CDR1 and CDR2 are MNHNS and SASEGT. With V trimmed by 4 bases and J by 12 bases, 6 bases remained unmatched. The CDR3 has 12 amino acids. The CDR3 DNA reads TGTGCCAGCAGTGTTCACCCGGGGGGGCAGTTCTTC. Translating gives CASSVHPGGQFF.

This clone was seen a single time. The DNA for the CDR3 is TGTGCCAGTAGTATAGGAGGGGGGGCAGGGGGCCCGCCCCAGCATTTT. It is translated as CASSIGGGAGGPPQHF. This chain joins TRBV19 and TRBJ1-5; 8 nucleotides align to TRBD1. CDR1 and CDR2 (germline): LNHDA, SQIVND (reference sequence). The V segment lost 1 base and the J segment 9 bases; nucleotides outside the gene matches: 11. The CDR3 spans 16 residues.

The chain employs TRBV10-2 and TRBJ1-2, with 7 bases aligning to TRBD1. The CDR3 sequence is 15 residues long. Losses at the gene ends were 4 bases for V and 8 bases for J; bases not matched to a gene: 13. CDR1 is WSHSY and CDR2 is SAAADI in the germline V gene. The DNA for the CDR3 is TGCGCCAGCAGTGTCGAACTGCTAGGGGGCCCAGGCTACACCTTC. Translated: CASSVELLGGPGYTF.

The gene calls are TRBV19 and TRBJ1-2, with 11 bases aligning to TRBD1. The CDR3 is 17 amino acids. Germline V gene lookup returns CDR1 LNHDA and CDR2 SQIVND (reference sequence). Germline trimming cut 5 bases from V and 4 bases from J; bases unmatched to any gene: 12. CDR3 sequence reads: CASSPRDRGSPSYGYTF. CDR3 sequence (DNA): TGTGCCAGTAGTCCCCGGGACAGGGGGAGTCCTAGCTATGGCTACACCTTC.